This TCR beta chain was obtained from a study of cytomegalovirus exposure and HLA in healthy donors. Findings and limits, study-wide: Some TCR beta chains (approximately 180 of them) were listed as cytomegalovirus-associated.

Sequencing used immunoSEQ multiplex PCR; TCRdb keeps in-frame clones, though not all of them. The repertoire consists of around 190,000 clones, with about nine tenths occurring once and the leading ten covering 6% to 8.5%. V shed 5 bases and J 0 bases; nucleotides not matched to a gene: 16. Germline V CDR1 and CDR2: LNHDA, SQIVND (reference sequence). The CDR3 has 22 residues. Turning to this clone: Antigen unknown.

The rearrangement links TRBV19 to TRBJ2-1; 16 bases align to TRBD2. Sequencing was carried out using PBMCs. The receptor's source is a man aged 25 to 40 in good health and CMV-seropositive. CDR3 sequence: CASSFLGLAGGPAKISYNEQFF. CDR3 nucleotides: TGTGCCAGTAGTTTCTTGGGACTAGCGGGAGGGCCAGCTAAGATCTCCTACAATGAGCAGTTCTTC.